The 14 T cell receptor beta chains given below trace back to one sample, sequenced in a study of Ad26.COV2.S vaccination and SARS-CoV-2 variants. TCRdb's copy holds only in-frame clones and misses some; the assay was immunoSEQ multiplex PCR. The table has over 400,000 clones, over 80% seen once; the top ten hold around 1.7%. The treatment is: some 19 received Ad26.COV2.S at low or high dose, single or two shots; about 5 received placebo; per-sample allocation not given. Sampling occurred on day 63 after the first vaccine or placebo injection. The input for sequencing was peripheral blood, taken in a trial of Ad26.COV2.S vaccine versus placebo. All receptors come from a person between 18 and 60 years old who received the Ad26.COV2.S COVID-19 vaccine or a placebo.

This clone was seen just once. The chain recombines TRBV4-3 with TRBJ1-4, with a tentative D call TRBD1 (5 bases). This CDR3 is built from 18 residues. Trimming left V 4 bases short and J 0 bases short, with 18 bases between. The germline gives CDR1 LGHNA, CDR2 YSLEER. CDR3 region: CASSLGTDHLATNEKLFF. CDR3 in DNA: TGCGCCAGCAGCCTCGGGACGGACCATCTTGCAACTAATGAAAAACTGTTTTTT.

This clone was counted a single time. V usage is TRBV7-2 and J usage is TRBJ2-6; the match to TRBD1 covers 8 bases. CDR1 and CDR2 from the germline V gene are SGHTA and FQGNSA. Trimming at V came to 7 bases and at J to 0 bases, leaving 8 bases not matched to a gene. The length of the CDR3 is 17 residues. CDR3 DNA: TGTGCCAGCACTGGACAGGGTGTAATCTCTGGGGCCAACGTCCTGACTTTC. Amino acid sequence: CASTGQGVISGANVLTF.

This chain joins TRBV6-2 or TRBV6-3 and TRBJ1-6; a weak D match, TRBD1 (5 bases). The length of the CDR3 is 16 residues. Germline V gene data show CDR1 as MNHEY and CDR2 as SVGEGT. The V and J ends lost 2 bases and 4 bases respectively, with 12 bases between them. The CDR3 DNA reads as TGTGCCAGCAGTTACAGAGGGGAACCTTATAATTCACCCCTCCACTTT. Protein product: CASSYRGEPYNSPLHF.

The chain uses TRBV28 and TRBJ1-2; possible D gene TRBD1, 5 bases. Germline CDR1 MDHEN, CDR2 SYDVKM. This CDR3 comprises 14 residues. Trimming removed 6 bases from V and 4 bases from J, with 15 bases in between. CDR3 DNA: TGTGCCAGCAGCTTGGGACGGACTACCTATGGCTACACCTTC. Encoded protein: CASSLGRTTYGYTF.

This clone was picked up one time. J is TRBJ2-5 and V is TRBV10-3, with 11 bases identical to TRBD2. CDR1 and CDR2 from the germline V gene are ENHRY and SYGVKD. V was pared by 10 bases and J by 3 bases, with 10 bases of the junction left unmatched. This CDR3 contains 15 residues. Here the CDR3 DNA reads TGTGCCACCTCGAGCGGGACTAGCGGTAAAGAGACCCAGTACTTC. Protein: CATSSGTSGKETQYF.

The chain is built from TRBV28 and TRBJ2-7; 10 bases align to TRBD2. Looked up from germline, CDR1 is MDHEN and CDR2 is SYDVKM. V trimming: 3 bases; J trimming: 4 bases; junction bases outside the gene matches: 3. This CDR3 contains 14 residues. Written as DNA, the CDR3 is TGTGCCAGCAGTTTGACTAGCGGGCTTTACGAGCAGTACTTC. It yields the protein CASSLTSGLYEQYF.

The CDR3 sequence is CATSTPDGAQETQYF. CDR3 in DNA: TGTGCCACCAGCACCCCGGATGGGGCCCAAGAGACCCAGTACTTC. The genes are TRBV15 and TRBJ2-5, with D perhaps matching TRBD1 (5 bases). V lost 4 bases to trimming and J lost 1 base, with 13 bases between them. Germline assignment: CDR1 LNHNV and CDR2 YYDKDF (reference sequence). This CDR3 contains 15 residues.

The chain combines TRBV6-5 with TRBJ2-7; 7 nucleotides align to TRBD1. Germline V gives CDR1 MNHEY, CDR2 SVGAGI. V shed 3 bases, J shed 3 bases, and the junction held 8 bases outside the gene matches. There are 15 residues in the CDR3. DNA of the CDR3: TGTGCCAGCAGTTATGTCGCCAGGGGGAGCTACGAGCAGTACTTC. Translated: CASSYVARGSYEQYF.

The chain links TRBV5-6 to TRBJ1-5; possibly TRBD1 for D (5 bases). The CDR3 extends over 16 amino acids. Germline lookup yields CDR1 SGHDT and CDR2 YYEEEE. Trimming took off 3 bases at V and 0 bases at J, with 13 bases between the two ends. The CDR3: CASSSRQTYSNQPQHF. The CDR3 DNA follows: TGTGCCAGCAGCTCACGACAGACCTATAGCAATCAGCCCCAGCATTTT.

The gene calls are TRBV23-1 and TRBJ2-7, with 10 bases lining up with TRBD1. TRBV23-1 is sorted into the ORF group, with uncertain function. The CDR3 length is 15 residues. With V trimmed by 4 bases and J by 6 bases, 9 bases remained unmatched. In nucleotides, the CDR3 is TGCGCCAGCAGTCCCCCCGGGACAGGGGTCCCCGAGCAGTACTTC. It codes for CASSPPGTGVPEQYF.

This chain connects TRBV5-1 to TRBJ2-7; weak D call: TRBD2 (6 bases). This CDR3 has 12 residues. CDR1 is SGHRS, CDR2 YFSETQ, per germline. V dropped 4 bases and J dropped 7 bases, with 12 bases sitting between them. The CDR3 DNA follows: TGCGCCAGCAGCACGACTAGAAGGGAGCAGTACTTC. Encoded protein: CASSTTRREQYF.

This chain connects TRBV7-2 to TRBJ2-2; 8 bases match TRBD1. The germline gives CDR1 SGHTA, CDR2 FQGNSA. The ends lost 4 bases at V and 1 base at J; junction bases unmatched: 14. CDR3 length: 19 amino acids. CDR3 DNA sequence: TGTGCCAGCAGCTCGCCGGGACAGGTCCTCCGATTGAACACCGGGGAGCTGTTTTTT. This sequence encodes CASSSPGQVLRLNTGELFF.

J is TRBJ1-3 and V is TRBV9, with a possible D match to TRBD1 (5 bases). V was pared by 5 bases and J by 1 base, with 16 bases between. This CDR3 is built from 16 residues. Germline V gene sequence: CDR1 SGDLS, CDR2 YYNGEE. CDR3: CASSRTSGRSGNTIYF. The CDR3 region has the DNA TGTGCCAGCAGTCGAACCTCGGGACGGTCTGGAAACACCATATATTTT.

The chain combines TRBV7-2 with TRBJ2-5; perhaps TRBD2 as D (6 bases). The CDR3 consists of 16 residues. Germline CDR1 SGHTA, CDR2 FQGNSA. The V end lost 5 bases, the J end lost 0 bases, and 16 bases lay between the germline ends. Written as DNA, the CDR3 is TGTGCCAGCAGCGCAAGGGTTGGGGGGTACCAAGAGACCCAGTACTTC. Protein product: CASSARVGGYQETQYF.